The 20 T cell receptor beta chains below were found in one sample sequenced in a study of cytomegalovirus exposure and HLA in healthy donors. The repertoire was sequenced with immunoSEQ multiplex PCR; TCRdb's copy has only in-frame clones and lacks some. The table lists about 130,000 clones, roughly 89% of them singletons. Source material: PBMCs. These receptors all stem from a woman between 18 and 29 years old in good health and CMV-seropositive.

The V gene is TRBV6-1, the J gene TRBJ1-1, with a tentative D call TRBD1 (6 bases). The ends were cut back, 3 bases at V and 5 bases at J, with 16 bases in the middle. CDR3 length: 15 residues. Germline V CDR1 and CDR2: MNHNS, SASEGT. In nucleotides, the CDR3 is TGTGCCAGCAGTGAGTATAACAGGGTTGAGACTGAAGCTTTCTTT. Translated: CASSEYNRVETEAFF.

The chain is built from TRBV25-1 and TRBJ1-6, with D perhaps TRBD1 (6 bases). The germline V and J ends were trimmed by 5 bases and 5 bases, with 10 bases remaining between them. The CDR3 extends over 14 amino acids. The germline V gene encodes CDR1 MGHDK and CDR2 SYGVNS. DNA for the CDR3: TGTGCCAGCAGTCGGGCAGGGGATAATTCACCCCTCCACTTT. This translates into CASSRAGDNSPLHF.

This rearrangement joins TRBV18 to TRBJ2-1; the D gene is possibly TRBD1 (6 bases). There are 15 residues in the CDR3. V was shortened by 0 bases and J by 3 bases, with 9 bases between the two germline ends. Germline V gives CDR1 KGHSH, CDR2 LQKENI. DNA for the CDR3: TGTGCCAGCTCACCACCGGGACATAGCTACAATGAGCAGTTCTTC. Encoded protein: CASSPPGHSYNEQFF.

The chain is built from TRBV7-2 and TRBJ1-2; D remains ambiguous. Germline assignment: CDR1 SGHTA and CDR2 FQGNSA. The CDR3 sequence is 15 residues long. V was pared by 5 bases and J by 5 bases, with 18 bases between. The CDR3 loop is CASSTTTADLYGYTF. For the CDR3, the DNA is TGTGCCAGCAGCACAACCACGGCGGATCTTTATGGCTACACCTTC.

The rearrangement joins TRBV5-1 to TRBJ2-3; perhaps TRBD1 as D (6 bases). The CDR3 loop spans 15 amino acids. Trimming removed 4 bases from V and 1 base from J, with 13 bases in between. Germline values: CDR1 SGHRS, CDR2 YFSETQ. In nucleotides, the CDR3 is TGCGCCAGCAGCGTACAGGGCTGGGGCACAGATACGCAGTATTTT. Amino acid sequence: CASSVQGWGTDTQYF.

The J gene is TRBJ1-2, the V gene TRBV27; no clear D gene. Trimming pared 3 bases from V and 4 bases from J, leaving 12 bases between. CDR1 and CDR2 (germline): MNHEY, SMNVEV (reference sequence). This CDR3 is built from 14 residues. DNA of the CDR3: TGTGCCAGCAGTTTCTCAGGTATAGGCTATGGCTACACCTTC. It specifies CASSFSGIGYGYTF.

The V call is TRBV27, the J call TRBJ2-7; 8 bases match TRBD1. This CDR3 is 15 amino acids long. Germline V gives CDR1 MNHEY, CDR2 SMNVEV (reference sequence). Trimming removed 2 bases from V and 1 base from J; junction bases left unmatched: 4. The CDR3 here is CASSLSGQGSYEQYF. For the CDR3, the DNA is TGTGCCAGCAGTTTAAGCGGACAGGGATCCTACGAGCAGTACTTC.

The V gene is TRBV28, the J gene TRBJ2-5; TRBD2 matches 12 bases. Germline V gene sequence: CDR1 MDHEN, CDR2 SYDVKM. The length of the CDR3 is 15 residues. Trimming removed 5 bases from V and 4 bases from J; junction bases left unmatched: 5. This chain's CDR3 is CASSASGGALETQYF. The CDR3 DNA is TGTGCCAGCAGTGCTAGCGGGGGGGCCTTAGAGACCCAGTACTTC.

This chain connects TRBV11-2 to TRBJ1-1, with D unclear. The V gene's germline CDR1 is SGHAT and CDR2 FQNNGV. The V end lost 3 bases, the J end lost 8 bases, and 7 bases lay between the germline ends. The CDR3 runs 11 residues. CDR3 protein: CASSFGLEAFF. The CDR3 nucleotides are TGTGCCAGCAGCTTCGGACTCGAAGCTTTCTTT.

The chain combines TRBV12-5 with TRBJ2-3; perhaps TRBD1 as D (6 bases). In germline, CDR1 is LGHNT, CDR2 FRNRAP. Trimming shortened V by 3 bases and J by 11 bases, and 15 bases separated the two germline ends. This CDR3 comprises 13 residues. CDR3 protein: CASGFSTGKGQYF. CDR3 DNA: TGTGCTAGTGGTTTCTCAACAGGGAAGGGGCAGTATTTT.

This clone was counted a single time. The chain links TRBV30 to TRBJ1-1; 8 bases are shared with TRBD1. V lost 5 bases and J lost 4; bases outside the gene matches: 3. Germline V lookup: CDR1 GTSNPN, CDR2 SVGIG (reference sequence). There are 12 residues in the CDR3. The CDR3 is CAWAGQGTEAFF. As DNA, the CDR3 is TGTGCCTGGGCTGGACAGGGCACTGAAGCTTTCTTT.

This chain connects TRBV30 to TRBJ1-2; possible D gene TRBD1, 6 bases. The CDR3 extends over 13 amino acids. Looked up from germline, CDR1 is GTSNPN and CDR2 is SVGIG (reference sequence). V was shortened by 2 bases and J by 4 bases, with 11 bases between the two germline ends. CDR3 amino acids: CAWSTGPTYGYTF. CDR3 nucleotide sequence: TGTGCCTGGAGTACAGGGCCTACCTATGGCTACACCTTC.

V gene TRBV28 combines with J gene TRBJ2-3; the match to TRBD2 covers 9 bases. V shed 5 bases and J 2 bases; nucleotides not matched to a gene: 8. The CDR3 runs to 16 residues. Per the germline V gene, CDR1 is MDHEN and CDR2 is SYDVKM. CDR3 coding DNA: TGTGCCAGCAGTCCCCCGACTAGCGGATACACAGATACGCAGTATTTT. Translating it yields CASSPPTSGYTDTQYF.

This clone came up once. The chain combines TRBV19 with TRBJ1-4; 7 bases are a match to TRBD1. From germline, CDR1 is LNHDA and CDR2 SQIVND (reference sequence). Trimming at V came to 3 bases and at J to 4 bases, leaving 11 bases not matched to a gene. This CDR3 contains 17 residues. CDR3 protein: CASSIDREGPINEKLFF. CDR3 nucleotide sequence: TGTGCCAGTAGTATTGACAGGGAAGGACCTATTAATGAAAAACTGTTTTTT.

DNA for the CDR3: TGTGCCAGCAGCCCCCGACAGGTCAATCAGCCCCAGCATTTT. It translates to CASSPRQVNQPQHF. V and J are TRBV2 and TRBJ1-5; D might be TRBD1 (6 bases). The V end lost 6 bases, the J end lost 3 bases, and 12 bases lay between the germline ends. The CDR3 covers 14 residues. Per the germline V gene, CDR1 is SNHLY and CDR2 is FYNNEI.

This chain joins TRBV28 and TRBJ1-6, with 7 nucleotides matching TRBD1. This CDR3 contains 15 residues. V was clipped by 6 bases and J by 6 bases; unmatched bases: 8. Germline V gene lookup returns CDR1 MDHEN and CDR2 SYDVKM. The CDR3, as DNA: TGTGCCAGCAGAGACAGGGCGGGAGGTAATTCACCCCTCCACTTT. It codes for CASRDRAGGNSPLHF.

The gene calls are TRBV7-9 and TRBJ1-6; D might be TRBD1 (6 bases). The CDR3 is 14 residues long. Trimming took 7 bases from V and 3 from J, leaving 10 bases between them. Germline V gives CDR1 SEHNR, CDR2 FQNEAQ (reference sequence). The CDR3 sequence is CASTQGNYNSPLHF. The CDR3 nucleotides are TGTGCCAGCACTCAGGGGAACTATAATTCACCCCTCCACTTT.

This chain uses TRBV7-2 with TRBJ2-1; maybe TRBD2 (5 bases). The CDR3 loop spans 14 amino acids. V gave up 5 bases and J gave up 3 bases, with 11 bases separating them. Germline V CDR1 and CDR2: SGHTA, FQGNSA. The CDR3 region has the DNA TGTGCCAGCAGCCTCCTCGGGGACTACAATGAGCAGTTCTTC. Its protein is CASSLLGDYNEQFF.

V and J are TRBV12-5 and TRBJ2-7; 8 nucleotides line up with TRBD1. The germline CDR1 and CDR2 sequences are LGHNT and FRNRAP. The CDR3 runs to 17 residues. With V trimmed by 0 bases and J by 3 bases, 10 bases remained unmatched. The CDR3 region is CASGLVTVGTGHYEQYF. CDR3 nucleotides: TGTGCTAGTGGTTTGGTCACCGTGGGGACAGGCCACTACGAGCAGTACTTC.

The J gene is TRBJ2-5, the V gene TRBV20-1; D possibly corresponds to TRBD2 (6 bases). The germline V and J ends were trimmed by 6 bases and 4 bases, with 9 bases remaining between them. The CDR3 spans 11 residues. The germline V gene has CDR1 DFQATT and CDR2 SNEGSKA (reference sequence). The CDR3 DNA is TGCAGTGCAGTGGGGGGAGAGACCCAGTACTTC. Translation gives CSAVGGETQYF.